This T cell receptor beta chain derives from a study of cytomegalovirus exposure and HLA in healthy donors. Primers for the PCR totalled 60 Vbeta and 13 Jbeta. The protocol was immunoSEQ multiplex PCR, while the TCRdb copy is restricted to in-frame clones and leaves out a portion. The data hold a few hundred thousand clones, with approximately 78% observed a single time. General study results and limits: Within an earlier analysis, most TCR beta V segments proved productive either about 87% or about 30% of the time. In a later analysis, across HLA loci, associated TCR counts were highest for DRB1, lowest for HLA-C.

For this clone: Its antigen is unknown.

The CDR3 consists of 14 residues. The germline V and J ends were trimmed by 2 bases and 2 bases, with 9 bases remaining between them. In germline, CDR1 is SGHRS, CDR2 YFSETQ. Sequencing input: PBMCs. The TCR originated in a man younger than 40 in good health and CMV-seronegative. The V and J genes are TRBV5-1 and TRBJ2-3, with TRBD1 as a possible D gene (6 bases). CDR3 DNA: TGCGCCAGCAGCTTACAGGGTCCCACAGATACGCAGTATTTT. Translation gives CASSLQGPTDTQYF.